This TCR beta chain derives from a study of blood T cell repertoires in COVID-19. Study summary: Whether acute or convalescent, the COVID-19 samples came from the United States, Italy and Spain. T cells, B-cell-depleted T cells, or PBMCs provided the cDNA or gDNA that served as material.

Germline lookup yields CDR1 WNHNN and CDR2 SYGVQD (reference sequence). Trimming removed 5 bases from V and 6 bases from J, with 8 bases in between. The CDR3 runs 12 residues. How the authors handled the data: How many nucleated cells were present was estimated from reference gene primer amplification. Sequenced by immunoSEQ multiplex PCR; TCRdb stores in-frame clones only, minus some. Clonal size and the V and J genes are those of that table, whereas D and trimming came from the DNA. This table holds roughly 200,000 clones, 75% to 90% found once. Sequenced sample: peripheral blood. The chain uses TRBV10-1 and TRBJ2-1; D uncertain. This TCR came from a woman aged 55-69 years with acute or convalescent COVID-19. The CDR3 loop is CASSRPGNEQFF. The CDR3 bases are TGCGCCAGCAGTCGCCCAGGCAATGAGCAGTTCTTC.